This T cell receptor beta chain was recovered during a study of blood T cell repertoires in COVID-19. Study at large: Sites in the United States, Italy and Spain provided acute and convalescent COVID-19 samples.

Source study methods: The assay estimated nucleated cells by amplifying reference gene primers. The assay was immunoSEQ multiplex PCR, and TCRdb's table has in-frame clones only and misses some. D and trimming come from the DNA, and the V and J calls and clone size come from that table. The sample lists approximately 190,000 clones; around 83% were seen once. The clonotype comes from a woman in her forties with acute or convalescent COVID-19. Sequencing was performed on peripheral blood.

CDR3 sequence: CASSQGQNTIYF. In DNA form, the CDR3 reads TGTGCCAGCAGCCAAGGACAAAACACCATATATTTT. The rearrangement uses TRBV3-1 (or the pseudogene TRBV3-2) and TRBJ1-3; D unresolved. Per germline, CDR1 LGHDT and CDR2 YNNKEL (reference sequence). Trimming removed 1 base at V and 6 bases at J, with 4 bases between. The CDR3 runs 12 residues.